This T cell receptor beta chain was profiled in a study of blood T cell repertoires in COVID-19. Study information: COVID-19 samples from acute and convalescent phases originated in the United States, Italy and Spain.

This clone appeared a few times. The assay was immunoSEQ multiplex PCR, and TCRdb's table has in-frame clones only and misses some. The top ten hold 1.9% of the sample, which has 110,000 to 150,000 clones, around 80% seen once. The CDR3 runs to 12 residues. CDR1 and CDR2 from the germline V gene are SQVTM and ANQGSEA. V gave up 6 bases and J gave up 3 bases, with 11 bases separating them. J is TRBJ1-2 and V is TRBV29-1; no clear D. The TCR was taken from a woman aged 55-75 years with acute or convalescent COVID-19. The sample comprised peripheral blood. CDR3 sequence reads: CSVAGRYYGYTF. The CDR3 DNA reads TGCAGCGTGGCAGGAAGGTACTATGGCTACACCTTC.